This is a list of T cell receptor beta chains from one sample in a study of blood T cell repertoires in COVID-19. Using immunoSEQ multiplex PCR, the repertoire was profiled, and TCRdb retains in-frame clones only, with some absent. The table records roughly 200,000 clones, 75% to 85% of them present only once. The source material was PBMCs or T cells enriched from blood (not recorded which). These receptors all stem from a man between 35 and 55 years old who had recovered from COVID-19. CDR3s include the opening cysteine and the closing phenylalanine or tryptophan. The D gene is left open where the match is weak. Clone size appears in some rows only: once, few, many, or a class for an expanded clone.

.	.	TRBV19	TRBJ1-2	TGTGCCAGTAGAGCGGCAACACCACTCACAGCTAACTATGGCTACACCTTC	CASRAATPLTANYGYTF
.	.	TRBV20-1	TRBJ2-3	TGCAGTGCTAGAGAGCCGGTTGCGCAGTATTTT	CSAREPVAQYF
.	.	TRBV19	TRBJ1-2	TGTGCCAGTAGTACTCCAGGCTTTAACTATGGCTACACCTTC	CASSTPGFNYGYTF
.	.	TRBV3-1/TRBV3-2	TRBJ1-4	TGTGCCAGTACGACAGGCGCTGAGGAAAAACTGTTTTTT	CASTTGAEEKLFF
.	.	TRBV24-1	TRBJ1-1	TGTGCCACTCAAACAGGCGGAAAAGCTTTCTTT	CATQTGGKAFF
.	TRBD2	TRBV18	TRBJ2-1	TGTGCCAGCACCCCCTGGCGGGAGGCCAACGATGAGCAGTTCTTC	CASTPWREANDEQFF
.	TRBD2	TRBV6-5	TRBJ2-7	TGTGCCAGCAGCCTAAGACTAGCGGGACCCTACGAGCAGTACTTC	CASSLRLAGPYEQYF
.	.	TRBV28	TRBJ1-4	TGTGCCAGCAGTTTAAGGGGGGGGTCAACTAATGAAAAACTGTTTTTT	CASSLRGGSTNEKLFF
.	TRBD1	TRBV9	TRBJ1-1	TGTGCCAGCAGCGCGTGGGGGCAGGGGGAGACTGAAGCTTTCTTT	CASSAWGQGETEAFF
.	.	TRBV20-1	TRBJ2-5	TGCAGTGCTACGTACCAAGAGACCCAGTACTTC	CSATYQETQYF
few	.	TRBV18	TRBJ1-2	TGTGCCAGCTCACCACCACAGGGTGGTGGCTACACCTTC	CASSPPQGGGYTF
.	TRBD1	TRBV25-1	TRBJ1-6	TGTGCCAGCTCCCCGCGGACAGGGGGCAATTCACCCCTCCACTTT	CASSPRTGGNSPLHF
.	.	TRBV6-5	TRBJ2-5	TGTGCCAGCAGTTCAATAAATCTGCGGGAGACCCAGTACTTC	CASSSINLRETQYF
.	TRBD2	TRBV28	TRBJ2-1	TGTGCCAGCAGTCTCTCACTAGCGGGAGTGGGCGGTGAGCAGTTCTTC	CASSLSLAGVGGEQFF
.	TRBD2	TRBV5-1	TRBJ2-3	TGCGCCAGCAGCGGCTACGGGACTACGGGCACAGATACGCAGTATTTT	CASSGYGTTGTDTQYF
.	.	TRBV7-2	TRBJ1-2	TGTGCCAGCAGCTTAGGCGCCCTCTATGGCTACACCTTC	CASSLGALYGYTF